The entry that follows covers one TCR beta chain sequence. Its antigen is not known. The data originate from a study of cytomegalovirus exposure and HLA in healthy donors. Whole-study findings and limits: TCR beta sequences reportedly predicted most subjects' HLA-A and HLA-B alleles accurately. There were a few CMV-associated chains whose specificity for CMV antigens was confirmed in vitro. In a later analysis, a missense DCLRE1C variant was linked to TCR beta V- and J-gene trimming.

The PCR used 60 Vbeta and 13 Jbeta primers. Repertoires were generated with immunoSEQ multiplex PCR, while TCRdb's copy carries only in-frame clones and drops some. The sample holds 150,000 to 200,000 clones, approximately 80% seen once. The sample consisted of PBMCs. This TCR was recovered from a male donor in good health and CMV-seronegative.

The CDR3 reads CATEARRGEQFF. In DNA, the CDR3 is TGTGCCACAGAGGCTAGGAGGGGTGAGCAGTTCTTC. This sequence joins TRBV2 and TRBJ2-1, with D perhaps matching TRBD2 (6 bases). CDR1 is SNHLY, CDR2 FYNNEI, per germline. This CDR3 is built from 12 residues. Trimming took off 10 bases at V and 9 bases at J, with 16 bases between the two ends.